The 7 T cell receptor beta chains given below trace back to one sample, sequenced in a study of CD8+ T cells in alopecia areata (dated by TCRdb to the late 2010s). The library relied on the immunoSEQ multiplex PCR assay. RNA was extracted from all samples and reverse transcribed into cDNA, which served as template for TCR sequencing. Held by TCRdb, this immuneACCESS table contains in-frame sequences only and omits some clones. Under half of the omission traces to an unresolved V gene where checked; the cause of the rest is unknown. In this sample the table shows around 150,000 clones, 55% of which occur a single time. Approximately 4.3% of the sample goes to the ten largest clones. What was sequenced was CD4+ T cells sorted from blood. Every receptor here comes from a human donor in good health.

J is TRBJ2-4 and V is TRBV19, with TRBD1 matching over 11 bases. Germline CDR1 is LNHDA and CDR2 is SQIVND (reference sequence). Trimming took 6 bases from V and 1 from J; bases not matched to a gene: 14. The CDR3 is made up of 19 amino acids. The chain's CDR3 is CASSRVGTGGLSAKNIQYF. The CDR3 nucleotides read TGTGCCAGTAGCAGAGTCGGGACAGGGGGACTTTCGGCCAAAAACATTCAGTACTTC.

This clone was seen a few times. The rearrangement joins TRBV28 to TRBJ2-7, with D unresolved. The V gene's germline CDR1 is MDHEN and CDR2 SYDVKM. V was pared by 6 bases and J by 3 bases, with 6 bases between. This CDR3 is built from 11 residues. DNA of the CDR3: TGTGCCAGCAGCAAGCGCTACGAGCAGTACTTC. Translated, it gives CASSKRYEQYF.

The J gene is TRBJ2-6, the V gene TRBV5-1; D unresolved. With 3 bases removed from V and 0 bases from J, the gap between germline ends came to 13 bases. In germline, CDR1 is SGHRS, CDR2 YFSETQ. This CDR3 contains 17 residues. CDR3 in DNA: TGCGCCAGCAGCTCCGATAATACAGTCTCTGGGGCCAACGTCCTGACTTTC. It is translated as CASSSDNTVSGANVLTF.

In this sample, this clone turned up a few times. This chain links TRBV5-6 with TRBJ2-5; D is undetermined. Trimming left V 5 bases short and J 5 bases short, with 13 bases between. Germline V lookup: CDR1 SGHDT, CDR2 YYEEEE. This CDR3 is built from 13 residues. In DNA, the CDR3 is TGTGCCAGCAGTGCGTGGAGTCGTGAGACCCAGTACTTC. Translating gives CASSAWSRETQYF. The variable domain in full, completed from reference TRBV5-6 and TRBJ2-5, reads DAGVTQSPTHLIKTRGQQVTLRCSPKSGHDTVSWYQQALGQGPQFIFQYYEEEERQRGNFPDRFSGHQFPNYSSELNVNALLLGDSALYLCASSAWSRETQYFGPGTRLLVL.

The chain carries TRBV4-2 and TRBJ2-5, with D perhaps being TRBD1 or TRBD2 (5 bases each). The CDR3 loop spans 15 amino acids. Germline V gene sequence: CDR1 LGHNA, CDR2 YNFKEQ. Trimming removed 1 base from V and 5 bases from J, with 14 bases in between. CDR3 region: CASSQVWGSGETQYF. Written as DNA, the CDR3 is TGTGCCAGCAGCCAAGTCTGGGGGTCGGGGGAGACCCAGTACTTC.

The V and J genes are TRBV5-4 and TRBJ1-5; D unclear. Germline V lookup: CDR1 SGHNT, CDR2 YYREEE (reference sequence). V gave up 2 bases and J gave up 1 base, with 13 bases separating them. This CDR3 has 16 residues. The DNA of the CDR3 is TGTGCCAGCAGCTTCTTTGTCACGCCAAGCAATCAGCCCCAGCATTTT. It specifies CASSFFVTPSNQPQHF. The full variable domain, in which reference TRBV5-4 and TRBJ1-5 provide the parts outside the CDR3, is ETGVTQSPTHLIKTRGQQVTLRCSSQSGHNTVSWYQQALGQGPQFIFQYYREEENGRGNFPPRFSGLQFPNYSSELNVNALELDDSALYLCASSFFVTPSNQPQHFGDGTRLSIL.

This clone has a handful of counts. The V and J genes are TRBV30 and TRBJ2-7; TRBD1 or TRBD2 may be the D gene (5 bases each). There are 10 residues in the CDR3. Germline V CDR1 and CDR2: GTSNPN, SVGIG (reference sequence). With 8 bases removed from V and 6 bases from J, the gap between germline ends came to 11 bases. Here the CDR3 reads CAGDGLEQYF. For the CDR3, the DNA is TGTGCCGGGGACGGTCTCGAGCAGTACTTC. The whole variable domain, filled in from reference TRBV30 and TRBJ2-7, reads SQTIHQWPATLVQPVGSPLSLECTVEGTSNPNLYWYRQAAGRGLQLLFYSVGIGQISSEVPQNLSASRPQDRQFILSSKKLLLSDSGFYLCAGDGLEQYFGPGTRLTVT.